This T cell receptor beta chain comes out of a study of cytomegalovirus exposure and HLA in healthy donors (dated by TCRdb to about 2017). About the full investigation: An earlier analysis of 587 of the donors reported about 260 Gb of sequence data and 95 million to 120 million unique TCR beta sequences obtained from approximately 180 million T cells. Besides the first cohort of under 700 subjects, a separate validation cohort made up of over 95 different subjects was used. All discovery cohort repertoires had been generated using a single sequencing platform. In a later analysis, previously published TCR beta repertoires from some 640 donors were re-analyzed and high-resolution HLA genotyping was added so that TCR occurrence patterns could be studied. An earlier analysis of around 640 of the donors used high-throughput TCR beta sequencing to judge whether each TCR beta V gene segment behaved as functional or pseudogenic. Alongside the repertoire data, information on donor age, sex, ethnicity and CMV serostatus was compiled. The study profiled the T cell repertoires of under 700 subjects by immunosequencing and related them to cytomegalovirus serostatus. High-throughput TCR immunosequencing, statistical association of individual TCRs with disease status, and machine learning were combined to predict cytomegalovirus infection status. Among some 400 genotyped donors of the cohort, an average of about 220,000 unique TCR beta nucleotide sequences was sequenced per donor, of which approximately 19% were non-productive. Of the roughly 400 genotyped donors, about 80% fell in the genetic ancestry cluster associated with self-reported Caucasian donors. An early release covering 550 to 650 HLA-typed donors comprised approximately 300 gigabases of sequencing data and approximately 85 million unique TCR sequences. The study was designed to test whether signatures of past pathogen exposure could be identified by cataloging public T cell receptors. Because of strong linkage in the cohort, roughly five DR-DQ haplotypes were treated as single units for association and clustering. The number of donors typed differed by locus, with roughly 629-640 for A, B, C, DRB1 and DQB1, roughly 520 for DQA1, about 610 for DPA1, and 400 to 490 for DPB1. HLA typing included class I and class II loci at four-digit resolution. Genome-wide SNP genotypes for about 65% of the roughly 700 donors were used in a later genetic analysis, which treated that subset as a discovery cohort. In the later analysis, no new phenotypic data were used to find candidate immune exposures; instead, reliance was placed on TCR beta sequences and their occurrence across donors. General findings and caveats noted by the study authors: In a later analysis, HLA-associated TCR beta chains were found to be more clonally expanded and to have lower generation probabilities than equally common non-associated chains. Assigning TCR associations to individual alleles was difficult when HLA alleles, especially DR and DQ, strongly co-occurred. Cytomegalovirus status was reported to be diagnosed by the classifier with high specificity and sensitivity in both the original and validation cohorts. Because the 87-base-pair reads could not distinguish some IMGT-functional V segments, including TRBV6-2 and TRBV6-3, those segments were excluded. At a false discovery rate of 0.05, a later analysis linked some 17,000 TCR beta sequences to specific HLA alleles. Linkage disequilibrium might explain the correlated functional status among segregating V segments, but an unknown experimental factor could not be ruled out. HLA typing was unavailable for some donors at each locus, so association tests used only the typed subset. According to a later genetic analysis, donors in an Asian-associated ancestry cluster had fewer N-insertions in productive TCRs than the approximately 610-donor mean. An earlier analysis of approximately 530 of the donors showed that most TCR beta V segments appeared in productive rearrangements either about 87% or about 30% of the time, which broadly matched IMGT annotations. The authors suggested that the approach could potentially be extended to other disease states and immunological phenotypes. The earlier analysis of some 560 of the donors excluded approximately 15 rarely observed V segments, including chromosome 9 orphons, because counts were too low. According to a later analysis, parvovirus B19, influenza, CMV and Epstein-Barr virus appeared linked to several top co-occurrence clusters. Only TCR beta chains were sequenced in this cohort, and the absence of alpha or paired-chain data limited detectable features. A further reported finding was that TCR beta sequences accurately predicted the HLA-A and HLA-B alleles for most subjects in the first cohort. The only immune exposure information available for the cohort was CMV serostatus. The sequencing pipeline was judged likely to have produced a cluster of highly shared sequence variants as a technical artifact. The presence/absence analyses assumed that sequencing depth was roughly uniform across donors, and that assumption may not be true. In a later analysis, TCR association rates were found to vary across HLA loci, with the most associated TCRs seen for DRB1 alleles and the fewest for HLA-C alleles. The study gave a list of about 150 TCR beta chains associated with cytomegalovirus. While some public TCRs were present in many individuals, most TCR sequences turned up only very rarely across donors. A later analysis found that most CMV-associated TCR beta chains appeared HLA-restricted, with HLA associations seemingly driven largely by CMV exposure. An association between a missense DCLRE1C variant and V-gene and J-gene trimming of TCR beta chains was found in a later genetic analysis and replicated in an independent cohort. In vitro tests confirmed that a few of the cytomegalovirus-associated TCR beta chains recognize cytomegalovirus antigens.

This clone was seen a handful of times. Its antigen remains unidentified. Nothing much larger sits one base from this clone, and base qualities are not available. Library preparation was by the immunoSEQ multiplex PCR assay. A mixture of 60 forward primers for TCR Vbeta segments and 13 reverse primers for TCR Jbeta segments was used in the multiplex PCR. The CDR3 region of rearranged TCR beta genes was amplified from genomic DNA by a multiplex PCR assay. On the Illumina HiSeq System, the amplified TCR beta libraries were sequenced as 87-base-pair reads. For the original study's pipeline: In a later analysis, roughly 80 million unique TCR beta chains were counted across the roughly 610 repertoires, and approximately 11 million of these chains were shared by at least two donors. Raw reads were error-corrected and collapsed into unique sequences with a nearest-neighbor algorithm that merged closely related sequences to remove PCR and sequencing errors. Alignment of CDR3 sequences to IMGT reference sequences was used to assign V, D and J gene segments. For a sequence to be retained, a match of at least six nucleotides to both a V gene segment and a J gene segment was required. A rearrangement was called productive if the CDR3 had no stop codons and remained in frame with V and J, and every other rearrangement was called non-productive. Following IMGT convention, CDR3 was defined as the stretch from the second conserved V-encoded cysteine up to the conserved J-encoded phenylalanine. The earlier analysis of about 560 of the donors excluded any sequence lacking an unambiguous match to a single V gene segment. An earlier analysis of several hundred of the donors called V segments functional above 56.7% productive rearrangements and segregating when the between-donor standard deviation exceeded 5%. A statistical classification framework was developed to diagnose cytomegalovirus status using the catalog of TCR beta chain sequences. In a later analysis, TCR nucleotide sequences were compared against IMGT/GENE-DB human TR gene sequences so that V and J genes could be assigned. The TCRdist pipeline was used in a later analysis to assign CDR3 sequences and most-parsimonious VDJ recombination scenarios. A later analysis defined each TCR beta chain by its CDR3 amino acid sequence plus V-gene family, and excluded reads lacking a unique V-gene family. A later analysis removed several hundred highly shared, low-generation-probability nucleotide sequences to deal with suspected cross-contamination and a sequencing artifact. For each public chain, a later analysis derived a clonal expansion index from normalized ranks of inferred template counts within each repertoire. In a later analysis, generation probabilities were computed with a VDJ recombination model fitted to out-of-frame rearrangements, and the resulting probabilities were checked against IGoR. Hypergeometric tests were used in a later analysis to score TCR-TCR, TCR-HLA and TCR-CMV co-occurrence, with a repertoire-size bias correction applied to the TCR pairs. To estimate false discovery rates, a later analysis permuted the HLA or CMV assignments 20 times. In a later analysis, co-occurring TCRs were grouped using DBSCAN, with TCRdist sequence similarity added in when clustering inside HLA-allele-positive subsets. Repertoires with fewer than 30,000 or more than 120,000 public chains were left out of co-occurrence clustering, as were a handful of repertoires with anomalous nucleotide sharing. Here the immuneACCESS table is served through TCRdb, limited to in-frame sequences with V and J called. Missing clones are a known gap in these copies; in checked studies unresolved V genes cover under half, and the rest lacks a known reason. V and J calls plus clone size are reproduced from that table; the DNA served to infer D and trimming. Recorded for this sample are 130,000 or so clones; approximately 72% of them occurred a single time. Around 6.3% of the sample goes to the ten largest clones.

A distance of 12 bases separates the germline ends of V and J, which lose 3 bases and 4 bases respectively. CDR1 LNHDA and CDR2 SQIVND were looked up in the germline V gene (reference sequence). The CDR3 numbers 14 residues from cysteine through phenylalanine. Kept here is only the CDR3 DNA, which spans 42 bases and is read in frame from base 1. The cohort consisted of some 670 healthy bone marrow donors. At the time of sampling, all cohort members were nominally healthy, though unrecorded immune exposures were likely present. The donor tested CMV seronegative and was one of the 352 seronegative cohort members. A peripheral blood sample was collected from each donor, and TCR beta sequencing was performed on peripheral blood mononuclear cells. Genomic DNA was extracted from the blood cell samples with the Qiagen DNeasy Blood Extraction Kit.

The sample comprised PBMCs. The sequence was collected from a woman between 55 and 75 years old in good health and CMV-seronegative. The receptor chain draws on TRBV19 and TRBJ1-2; the best D guess is TRBD1, with 5 bases matching. The sequenced DNA is TGTGCCAGTAGTATCCAAGGGGTCGGCTATGGCTACACCTTC. Its protein product is CASSIQGVGYGYTF.